These T cell receptor beta chains were read from a single sample in a study of shared clonotypes between healthy human individuals. Sequenced by immunoSEQ multiplex PCR; TCRdb stores in-frame clones only, minus some. The sample lists 530,000 or so clones, around 79% occurring once. Sequencing was performed on PBMCs. These receptors were collected from a woman aged 40 to 50 in good health. Some clones in this sample may be carry-over from other donors' samples. Both conserved end residues are part of each CDR3. The D gene is left open where the match is weak. A clone size is listed for some rows: how often the clone was seen (once, few, many), or a class if it is expanded.

J gene	V gene	D gene	clone size	CDR3 DNA	CDR3 protein
TRBJ2-7	TRBV28	NA	NA	TGTGCCAGCAGTTTTCAGCAGACCTACGAGCAGTACTTC	CASSFQQTYEQYF
TRBJ1-5	TRBV11-3	NA	NA	TGTGCCAGCAGCCGAGGCAGGGCTCAGCCCCAGCATTTT	CASSRGRAQPQHF
TRBJ2-1	TRBV30	TRBD2	NA	TGTGCCTGGAGTGTTGTTAGCGGGGTCTCCTTCGGGGATGAGCAGTTCTTC	CAWSVVSGVSFGDEQFF
TRBJ2-7	TRBV6-1	TRBD2	NA	TGTGCCAGCACGACTAGCGGCCGCCACGAGCAGTACTTC	CASTTSGRHEQYF
TRBJ2-1	TRBV5-4	NA	NA	TGTGCCAGCAGGTCAGGGGAAAATGAGCAGTTCTTC	CASRSGENEQFF
TRBJ2-1	TRBV19	NA	NA	TGTGCCAGTAGTATCAGGGTGGAGAACAATGAGCAGTTCTTC	CASSIRVENNEQFF
TRBJ1-2	TRBV18	NA	NA	TGTGCCAGCTCACCCGAACAGGGACCGATTAATGGCTACACCTTC	CASSPEQGPINGYTF
TRBJ2-1	TRBV5-4	TRBD2	once	TGTGCCAGCAGCCCCAGACTAGCGGGACTAGTGAATGAGCAGTTCTTC	CASSPRLAGLVNEQFF
TRBJ2-1	TRBV5-4	TRBD2	few	TGTGCCAGCAGCGCGGCCGGGACTAGCGGACCATCCTACAATGAGCAGTTCTTC	CASSAAGTSGPSYNEQFF
TRBJ1-5	TRBV30	NA	NA	TGTGCCTGGAGCCGAGGGGGGGGCAATCAGCCCCAGCATTTT	CAWSRGGGNQPQHF
TRBJ1-4	TRBV2	NA	few	TGTGCCAGCAGGCAGGAGGGTGAAAAACTGTTTTTT	CASRQEGEKLFF
TRBJ1-5	TRBV28	NA	NA	TGTGCCAGCAGGCCAGGAGGGCAGCCCCAGCATTTT	CASRPGGQPQHF
TRBJ1-2	TRBV5-6	NA	once	TGTGCCAGCAGCCCGGACAATGGGTTATTGAACTATGGCTACACCTTC	CASSPDNGLLNYGYTF
TRBJ2-7	TRBV5-1	NA	NA	TGCGCCAGCAGCTTCACTCATAATTCCTACGAGCAGTACTTC	CASSFTHNSYEQYF
TRBJ2-3	TRBV7-9	NA	once	TGTGCCAGCAGCTTTGTCACCACAGATACGCAGTATTTT	CASSFVTTDTQYF
TRBJ1-2	TRBV18	TRBD1	NA	TGTGCCAGCTCACTGAGTCCGGGAGGACAGGGGGCTCGTGGCTACACCTTC	CASSLSPGGQGARGYTF
TRBJ2-5	TRBV7-2	NA	NA	TGTGCCAGCAGTTCCCAGACAGGCACTCAAGAGACCCAGTACTTC	CASSSQTGTQETQYF
TRBJ1-5	TRBV19	NA	NA	TGTGCCAGTAAAGGGGCCACCCGGAGCAATCAGCCCCAGCATTTT	CASKGATRSNQPQHF
TRBJ1-6	TRBV7-3	NA	NA	TGTGCCAGCAGCTTCTACGGGGACTATAATTCACCCCTCCACTTT	CASSFYGDYNSPLHF
TRBJ2-7	TRBV27	NA	NA	TGTGCCAGCAGACAGGAAGGGGGGTCCTATCTTTACGAGCAGTACTTC	CASRQEGGSYLYEQYF
TRBJ2-4	TRBV6-1	TRBD1	many	TGTGCCAGCAGTGAAAGCTGGACAGGGGGCCGAAACATTCAGTACTTC	CASSESWTGGRNIQYF
TRBJ2-2	TRBV7-3	TRBD2	few	TGTGCCAGCAGCCCCGTCCCATCTAGCGGGAGAGTCACCGGGGAGCTGTTTTTT	CASSPVPSSGRVTGELFF
TRBJ2-2	TRBV27	NA	NA	TGTGCCAGCAGTCCCCGACTATACACCGGGGAGCTGTTTTTT	CASSPRLYTGELFF
TRBJ2-7	TRBV28	TRBD2	NA	TGTGCCAGCAGTTTACCAACCGGGACTAGCGATTCCTACGAGCAGTACTTC	CASSLPTGTSDSYEQYF
TRBJ1-3	TRBV29-1	NA	NA	TGCAGCGTTGTGGGGCCCGGGGGATCTGGAAACACCATATATTTT	CSVVGPGGSGNTIYF
TRBJ2-5	TRBV28	NA	NA	TGTGTCACGTTGAAGACCCAGTACTTC	CVTLKTQYF
TRBJ2-1	TRBV7-2	TRBD1	NA	TGTGCCAGCAGCTTAGCGGGGGACAGCTCCTACAATGAGCAGTTCTTC	CASSLAGDSSYNEQFF
TRBJ1-2	TRBV19	NA	NA	TGTGCCAGTAGCCCATATGGAGTAGGCTACACCTTC	CASSPYGVGYTF
TRBJ2-5	TRBV6-1	NA	NA	TGTGCCAGCAGATTCGTGGGTCAAGAGACCCAGTACTTC	CASRFVGQETQYF
TRBJ1-3	TRBV27	NA	NA	TGTGCCAGCAGTTGGGGCTCAGGGCAGAACACCATATATTTT	CASSWGSGQNTIYF
TRBJ1-3	TRBV12-2	NA	few	NA	CASRFWGTGTDWVWYDCTIYF
TRBJ1-2	TRBV5-1	TRBD1	NA	TGCGCCAGCAGCCCAACAGGGGGGAACTATGGCTACACCTTC	CASSPTGGNYGYTF
TRBJ2-3	TRBV7-3	NA	NA	TGTGCCAGCAGCTCCGGGGTGGGGACAGATACGCAGTATTTT	CASSSGVGTDTQYF
TRBJ1-1	TRBV7-2	NA	NA	TGTGCCAGCAGCTCCCGCCCCGCCTGGAGTGGCGAAGCTTTCTTT	CASSSRPAWSGEAFF
TRBJ1-2	TRBV2	TRBD1	NA	TGTGCCAGCAGATATGGGGACAGTTTGTATGGCTACACCTTC	CASRYGDSLYGYTF
TRBJ1-4	TRBV5-1	NA	once	TGCGCCAGCAGCTTGGTCGCGGATGAAAAACTGTTTTTT	CASSLVADEKLFF
TRBJ2-1	TRBV2	TRBD1	few	TGTGCCAGCAGTGAACAGACATGGGACAGGGGCCTCAATGAGCAGTTCTTC	CASSEQTWDRGLNEQFF
TRBJ2-2	TRBV7-9	TRBD2	NA	TGTGCCAGCAGCTTAAGGACTAGCGGGATGAACACCGGGGAGCTGTTTTTT	CASSLRTSGMNTGELFF
TRBJ1-2	TRBV27	NA	few	TGTGCCAGCAGTCCGCGACGACCTTCGGGCTATGGCTACACCTTC	CASSPRRPSGYGYTF
TRBJ2-1	TRBV5-1	TRBD2	NA	TGCGCCAGCAGGGTAGCGGGAGCAAATGAGCAGTTCTTC	CASRVAGANEQFF
TRBJ2-1	TRBV7-2	TRBD2	NA	TGTGCCAGCAGCTTAGCGCTAGCGGGAGTGGTCAATGAGCAGTTCTTC	CASSLALAGVVNEQFF
TRBJ2-3	TRBV5-1	TRBD2	NA	TGCGCCAGCAGCTCATCTAGCGGGAGCACAGATACGCAGTATTTT	CASSSSSGSTDTQYF
TRBJ2-5	TRBV7-5	NA	NA	TGTGTCAGAATGTTACAGGGTATGGACCAAGAGACCCAGTACTTC	CVRMLQGMDQETQYF
TRBJ1-1	TRBV5-3	NA	NA	TGTGCCAGAAGCTTGTTCGGGTACACTGAAGCTTTCTTT	CARSLFGYTEAFF
TRBJ2-2	TRBV30	NA	once	TGTGCCTGGAGTGTAGCGCGCCCCGGGGAGCTGTTTTTT	CAWSVARPGELFF
TRBJ2-7	TRBV6-1	TRBD1	few	TGTGCCAGCCACAGGGAGACAGGGAGCTACGAGCAGTACTTC	CASHRETGSYEQYF
TRBJ1-1	TRBV19	NA	NA	TGTGCCAGTAGTATCCCCGGGTTGAACACTGAAGCTTTCTTT	CASSIPGLNTEAFF
TRBJ2-2	TRBV21-1	NA	NA	TGTGCCAGCAGCAGACGGAGCACCGGGGAGCTGTTTTTT	CASSRRSTGELFF
TRBJ2-1	TRBV18	NA	NA	TGTGCCAGCTCACCCTCGGACAATGAGCAGTTCTTC	CASSPSDNEQFF
TRBJ2-7	TRBV11-3	NA	NA	TGTGCCAGCAGCCATAGTCCCGGGGACGAGCAGTACTTC	CASSHSPGDEQYF
TRBJ1-4	TRBV7-8	TRBD1	NA	TGTGCCAGCAGTCCAAAAGTAGCAGGGGGCGCAGCTAATGAAAAACTGTTTTTT	CASSPKVAGGAANEKLFF
TRBJ1-5	TRBV4-1	NA	many	TGCGCCAGCAGCCAAGATCCCGAAAGGCCCCAGCATTTT	CASSQDPERPQHF
TRBJ2-3	TRBV11-2	TRBD2	NA	TGTGCCAGCAGCTCCGGGGGCGGGAGGGCCTCAGATACGCAGTATTTT	CASSSGGGRASDTQYF